Detailed here is one T cell receptor (beta chain). These data belong to a study of blood T cell repertoires in COVID-19. Study-level information: Acute-phase and convalescent COVID-19 samples originated in the United States, Italy and Spain. Nucleic acid was either cDNA or gDNA, and it came from T cells, B-cell-depleted T cells, or PBMCs.

V gave up 8 bases and J gave up 1 base; unmatched junction bases: 11. Per germline, CDR1 MNHEY and CDR2 SMNVEV (reference sequence). The CDR3 is made up of 15 amino acids. Original methodology: Reference gene primer amplification gave estimated nucleated cell counts. This table comes from immunoSEQ multiplex PCR, and its TCRdb copy is limited to in-frame clones, with some not included. That table is the source of V, J and clone size, and D and trimming were worked out from the DNA. This sample has some 260,000 clones, with around nine tenths found just once. The sequencing input was peripheral blood. This rearrangement joins TRBV27 to TRBJ2-7; 7 nucleotides match TRBD2. The receptor was derived from a man younger than 30 with active or convalescent COVID-19. As DNA, the CDR3 is TGTGCCAGCTGCCGAACTAGCGCCGGGTCCTACGAGCAGTACTTC. Protein product: CASCRTSAGSYEQYF.